The clone carrying this T cell receptor beta chain was seen repeatedly, ten times or more. The CDR3 runs 12 residues. V lost 6 bases and J 3 bases, leaving 11 bases between the germline ends. CDR1 and CDR2 from the germline V gene are DFQATT and SNEGSKA (reference sequence). The sample belongs to a study of early T cells in non-severe SARS-CoV-2 infection. Study at large: The sequenced material was bulk RNA from unsorted whole blood, and its chains were unpaired.

In TCRdb, the 5' RACE reads were re-called with MiXCR into one record per CDR3 protein. This sample has about 60,000 distinct CDR3 sequences, with around 5.6% found just once. This clonotype was obtained from an adult who was a healthcare worker with PCR-confirmed SARS-CoV-2 infection or an uninfected control (not recorded which). The material sequenced was whole blood. This rearrangement joins TRBV20-1 to TRBJ1-2; no clear D gene. The CDR3 DNA reads as TGCAGTGCAACGCCCAATTACTATGGCTACACCTTC. Translation: CSATPNYYGYTF.